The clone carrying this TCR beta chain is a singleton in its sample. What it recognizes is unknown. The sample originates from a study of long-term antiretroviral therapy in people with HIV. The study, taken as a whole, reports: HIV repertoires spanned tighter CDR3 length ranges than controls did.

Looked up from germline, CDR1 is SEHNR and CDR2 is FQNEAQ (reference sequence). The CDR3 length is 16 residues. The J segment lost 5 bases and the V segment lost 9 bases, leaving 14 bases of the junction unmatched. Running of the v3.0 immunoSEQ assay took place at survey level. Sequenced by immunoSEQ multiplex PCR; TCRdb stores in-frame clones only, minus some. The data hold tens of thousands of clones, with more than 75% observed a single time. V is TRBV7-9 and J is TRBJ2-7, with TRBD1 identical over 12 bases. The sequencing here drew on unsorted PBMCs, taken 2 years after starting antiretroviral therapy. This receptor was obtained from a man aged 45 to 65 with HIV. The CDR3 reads CASLRYPGQGANEQYF. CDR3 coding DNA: TGTGCCAGTCTGAGGTATCCGGGACAGGGGGCAAACGAGCAGTACTTC.